One and the same sample provided the 17 T cell receptor beta chains below, sequenced in a study of molecular identifiers for immune sequencing clone quantification. TCRdb ran MiXCR on the PCR reads and lists one entry per CDR3 protein. The data contain about 320,000 distinct CDR3 sequences, about a fifth of them singletons. Sample: naive CD8+ T cells from blood, with Jurkat cell RNA spiked in. Stated subset: FACS-sorted CD8+CD4-CCR7+CD45RA+ naive T cells. Receptor source: a human donor in good health. Some libraries in this study had Jurkat cell RNA spiked in.

Concerning this clonotype: This may stem from a read error, because a much larger clone lies one nucleotide away. The chain recombines TRBV13 with TRBJ2-5; TRBD2 is a possible D gene (6 bases). The V gene lost 2 bases and the J gene lost 5 bases, with 12 bases spanning the gap. This CDR3 is built from 14 residues. Germline CDR1 is PRHDT and CDR2 is FYEKMQ (reference sequence). The CDR3, as DNA: TGTGCCAGCAGCTTAATACGGGGGAGCGAGACCCAGTACTTC. As protein: CASSLIRGSETQYF.

This clonotype appeared many times. The chain couples TRBV28 to TRBJ1-1, with TRBD1 identical over 9 bases. V shed 3 bases and J 4 bases; nucleotides not matched to a gene: 9. This CDR3 region has 16 residues. Germline values: CDR1 MDHEN, CDR2 SYDVKM. The chain's CDR3 is CASSFVGTGRGTEAFF. CDR3 bases: TGTGCCAGCAGTTTCGTTGGGACAGGGCGGGGCACTGAAGCTTTCTTT.

This clonotype was found a few times. The genes are TRBV19 and TRBJ1-1; no firm D call. Germline lookup yields CDR1 LNHDA and CDR2 SQIVND (reference sequence). This CDR3 region has 14 residues. Trimming cost V 7 bases and J 5 bases, with 17 bases left between them. CDR3 in amino acids: CASTATRLGTEAFF. Here the CDR3 DNA reads TGTGCCAGTACAGCGACTCGCCTTGGGACTGAAGCTTTCTTT.

This clonotype was counted a few times. A much larger clonotype is one base distant, so this may be a read error. The rearrangement links TRBV7-8 to TRBJ2-1, with D perhaps being TRBD1 or TRBD2 (5 bases each). Germline V CDR1 and CDR2: SGHVS, FQNEAQ. CDR3 size: 16 residues. Trimming removed 7 bases at V and 2 bases at J, with 18 bases between. The CDR3 DNA sequence: TGTGCCAGCATCCCTACTCGGGGCAGCACCTACAATGAGCAGTTCTTC. Translating gives CASIPTRGSTYNEQFF.

This clonotype has at least ten counts. The V call is TRBV4-2, the J call TRBJ1-5, with D perhaps matching TRBD1 (5 bases). CDR1 is LGHNA and CDR2 is YNFKEQ in the germline V gene. The CDR3 has 15 residues. With 0 bases removed from V and 3 bases from J, the gap between germline ends came to 9 bases. The CDR3, as DNA: TGTGCCAGCAGCCAAGATCAGGGTCCCAATCAGCCCCAGCATTTT. Translated: CASSQDQGPNQPQHF.

The chain couples TRBV5-6 to TRBJ1-1, with D uncertain. Trimming removed 4 bases from V and 0 bases from J, with 22 bases in between. CDR3 length: 18 residues. CDR1 is SGHDT and CDR2 is YYEEEE in the germline V gene. CDR3 bases: TGTGCCAGCAGCCCACCCAGGTCAGTGGCAGTAGTGAACACTGAAGCTTTCTTT. Its protein is CASSPPRSVAVVNTEAFF. The full variable domain, with the rest looked up from reference TRBV5-6 and TRBJ1-1, is DAGVTQSPTHLIKTRGQQVTLRCSPKSGHDTVSWYQQALGQGPQFIFQYYEEEERQRGNFPDRFSGHQFPNYSSELNVNALLLGDSALYLCASSPPRSVAVVNTEAFFGQGTRLTVV.

This clonotype appeared a few times. This chain joins TRBV7-9 and TRBJ2-7; 7 bases are a match to TRBD1. This CDR3 spans 13 amino acids. CDR1 SEHNR and CDR2 FQNEAQ come from the germline V gene (reference sequence). The trim removed 4 bases at V and 11 bases at J, leaving 11 bases unmatched. CDR3 sequence (DNA): TGTGCCAGCAGCTCCGACCTGACAGGGAAGGAGTACTTC. This translates into CASSSDLTGKEYF.

This clonotype was counted at least ten times. This chain connects TRBV9 to TRBJ1-1; TRBD1 matches at 9 bases. The CDR3 runs to 18 residues. Trimming at V came to 4 bases and at J to 4 bases, leaving 17 bases not matched to a gene. Germline V gene data show CDR1 as SGDLS and CDR2 as YYNGEE. This CDR3 is CASSKRGQGSSMGTEAFF. The CDR3 DNA is TGTGCCAGCAGCAAACGGGGACAGGGATCTTCTATGGGCACTGAAGCTTTCTTT.

Notes on this clonotype: This may be a read error, as it is one base from a much larger clone. V and J are TRBV11-2 and TRBJ2-7; 10 nucleotides line up with TRBD2. The CDR3 runs to 15 residues. CDR1 is SGHAT and CDR2 is FQNNGV in the germline V gene. The CDR3 loop is CASSFSSGGNYKQYF. The CDR3 DNA is TGTGCCAGCAGCTTTTCTAGCGGGGGCAACTACAAGCAGTACTTC.

As concerns this clonotype: A read error may be the cause here, since a much bigger clone is one base away. The chain links TRBV9 to TRBJ1-4, with TRBD1 matching 7 bases. This CDR3 region has 17 residues. CDR1 SGDLS and CDR2 YYNGEE come from the germline V gene. The CDR3 region has the DNA TGTGCCAGCAGCGCCGGCGGAGGACAGGCAAATAATGAAAAACTGTCTTTT. Translating it yields CASSAGGGQANNEKLSF.

This clonotype was seen many times. The chain joins TRBV29-1 to TRBJ2-7; D may be TRBD1 (5 bases). Germline V lookup: CDR1 SQVTM, CDR2 ANQGSEA. Trimming left V 6 bases short and J 6 bases short, with 21 bases between. CDR3 length equals 14 residues. The CDR3 here is CSVKAQGAPVEQYF. CDR3 nucleotide sequence: TGCAGCGTGAAGGCCCAGGGCGCCCCCGTCGAGCAGTACTTC.

This clonotype was seen many times. The J gene is TRBJ2-5, the V gene TRBV19; no clear D. Germline V gene sequence: CDR1 LNHDA, CDR2 SQIVND (reference sequence). This CDR3 has 13 amino acids. The V gene lost 7 bases and the J gene lost 2 bases, with 11 bases spanning the gap. Here the CDR3 reads CASTARNQETQYF. The CDR3 DNA follows: TGTGCCAGTACCGCCAGGAATCAAGAGACCCAGTACTTC.

The V and J genes are TRBV15 and TRBJ2-3; unclear D gene. V lost 0 bases to trimming and J lost 1 base, with 11 bases between them. Germline CDR1 LNHNV, CDR2 YYDKDF (reference sequence). This CDR3 comprises 16 residues. This CDR3 reads CATSRDLMLGTDTQYF. The CDR3 DNA reads TGTGCCACCAGCAGAGATCTAATGTTGGGCACAGATACGCAGTATTTT.

This clonotype was counted ten times or more. The chain combines TRBV12-3 or TRBV12-4 with TRBJ1-6; D gene uncertain. The CDR3 extends over 12 amino acids. Trimming removed 8 bases from V and 14 bases from J, with 16 bases in between. The CDR3 sequence: CASGRTALSLHF. CDR3 DNA: TGTGCCAGCGGCCGGACCGCACTTTCCCTCCACTTT.

A single count supports this clonotype. This may come from a read error, since a much larger clone is one base off. J is TRBJ2-7 and V is TRBV5-6, with D possibly being TRBD1 (7 bases). CDR1 is SGHDT, CDR2 YYEEEE, per germline. There are 15 residues in the CDR3. For the CDR3, the DNA is TGTGTCAGCAGCTTGTCGACAGGGAGGCTGTACGAGCAGTACTTC. Translated: CVSSLSTGRLYEQYF.

This clonotype was counted only a few times. One end of the junction is discordant with germline, which a read error may explain. The chain carries TRBV4-2 and TRBJ2-5; D remains ambiguous. Germline V CDR1 and CDR2: LGHNA, YNFKEQ. The CDR3 is made up of 17 amino acids. CDR3 sequence (DNA): TGTGCCGGCAGCCCCACCGTTTTATCAGGCCACCAAGAGACCCAGTACTTC. Amino acid sequence: CAGSPTVLSGHQETQYF.

Notes on this clonotype: Since a much larger clone is just one base distant, this may be a read error. Because it lacks the conserved phenylalanine or tryptophan at the end, this CDR3 is likely a read error. The genes are TRBV5-3 and TRBJ2-2; 8 nucleotides agree with TRBD2. TRBV5-3 is annotated as an ORF whose role is uncertain. The CDR3 is 12 amino acids. V shed 10 bases and J 5 bases; nucleotides not matched to a gene: 4. The CDR3 protein is CASTGGTGELFV. CDR3 in DNA: TGTGCCTCCACGGGAGGGACCGGGGAGCTGTTTGTT.